The 32 T cell receptor beta chains below come from one sample, sequenced in a study of shared clonotypes between healthy human individuals. TCRdb's copy holds only in-frame clones and misses some; the assay was immunoSEQ multiplex PCR. The repertoire includes a few million clones, approximately 90% of them detected once, and around 0.38% sits in the top ten. The specimen was naive CD4+ T cells from PBMCs. Sample subset: CD45RA+ positively selected. The receptors come from a man aged 18 to 29 in good health. Some clones in this sample may be carry-over from other donors' samples.

The J gene is TRBJ2-7, the V gene TRBV2; 9 bases map to TRBD2. This CDR3 contains 14 residues. The trim removed 5 bases at V and 5 bases at J, leaving 7 bases unmatched. Germline loops: CDR1 SNHLY, CDR2 FYNNEI. CDR3 sequence reads: CASSRTSVDNEQYF. The CDR3 DNA follows: TGTGCCAGCAGTAGGACTAGCGTGGATAACGAGCAGTACTTC. The full variable domain, rest sourced from reference TRBV2 and TRBJ2-7, is EPEVTQTPSHQVTQMGQEVILRCVPISNHLYFYWYRQILGQKVEFLVSFYNNEISEKSEIFDDQFSVERPDGSNFTLKIRSTKLEDSAMYFCASSRTSVDNEQYFGPGTRLTVT.

The rearrangement links TRBV4-2 to TRBJ2-7; D ambiguous. Looked up from germline, CDR1 is LGHNA and CDR2 is YNFKEQ. V was shortened by 4 bases and J by 4 bases, with 14 bases between the two germline ends. The CDR3 runs to 14 residues. The CDR3 region has the DNA TGTGCCAGCAGCCCCGGGCCTGCTTCGTACGAGCAGTACTTC. Protein: CASSPGPASYEQYF.

V usage is TRBV5-1 and J usage is TRBJ1-1; perhaps TRBD1 as D (6 bases). There are 14 residues in the CDR3. Trimming pared 1 base from V and 7 bases from J, leaving 14 bases between. Germline assignment: CDR1 SGHRS and CDR2 YFSETQ. CDR3 sequence: CASSLFRGASEAFF. The DNA of the CDR3 is TGCGCCAGCAGCTTGTTCCGGGGGGCGAGTGAAGCTTTCTTT. The variable domain in full, with the rest retrieved from reference TRBV5-1 and TRBJ1-1, is KAGVTQTPRYLIKTRGQQVTLSCSPISGHRSVSWYQQTPGQGLQFLFEYFSETQRNKGNFPGRFSGRQFSNSRSEMNVSTLELGDSALYLCASSLFRGASEAFFGQGTRLTVV.

This chain connects TRBV11-3 to TRBJ2-1; 12 bases are a match to TRBD2. The CDR3 sequence is 17 residues long. Per germline, CDR1 SGHNT and CDR2 YENEEA. V dropped 4 bases and J dropped 4; count of bases not matched to a gene: 8. This CDR3 is CASSYLPTSGSYNEQFF. The CDR3 coding sequence is TGTGCCAGCAGCTACTTACCGACTAGCGGGAGTTACAATGAGCAGTTCTTC.

The chain uses TRBV28 and TRBJ2-2, with 9 nucleotides matching TRBD2. V lost 6 bases and J lost 0; bases outside the gene matches: 8. The CDR3 spans 17 residues. Germline V gene sequence: CDR1 MDHEN, CDR2 SYDVKM. The DNA for the CDR3 is TGTGCCAGCAGCCACCTGCTAGCGGGGTCGAACACCGGGGAGCTGTTTTTT. This codes for CASSHLLAGSNTGELFF. The variable domain in full, completed from reference TRBV28 and TRBJ2-2, reads DVKVTQSSRYLVKRTGEKVFLECVQDMDHENMFWYRQDPGLGLRLIYFSYDVKMKEKGDIPEGYSVSREKKERFSLILESASTNQTSMYLCASSHLLAGSNTGELFFGEGSRLTVL.

For this clone: Different DNA sequences within this sample yield the same CDR3. The chain combines TRBV5-1 with TRBJ1-2; D not resolved. The germline gives CDR1 SGHRS, CDR2 YFSETQ. The CDR3 is 13 amino acids. V shed 0 bases and J shed 4 bases, with 7 bases lying between them. As DNA, the CDR3 is TGCGCCAGCAGCTTGGGTGCTAGCTATGGCTACACCTTC. This encodes CASSLGASYGYTF.

V and J are TRBV5-1 and TRBJ2-1, with a possible D match to TRBD2 (6 bases). V shed 2 bases and J shed 3 bases, with 12 bases lying between them. The CDR3 length is 15 residues. Germline values: CDR1 SGHRS, CDR2 YFSETQ. The CDR3 DNA follows: TGCGCCAGCAGCTTAGCTAGCGCTGACTACAATGAGCAGTTCTTC. As protein: CASSLASADYNEQFF.

CDR3 in amino acids: CASSREGDNQPQHF. CDR3 bases: TGCGCCAGCAGTCGTGAGGGGGACAATCAGCCCCAGCATTTT. The gene calls are TRBV23-1 and TRBJ1-5; possibly TRBD1 for D (6 bases). TRBV23-1 is an open reading frame whose function is uncertain. CDR3 length: 14 amino acids. Trimming left V 4 bases short and J 3 bases short, with 10 bases between.

The chain employs TRBV5-8 and TRBJ1-5; unclear D gene. Germline V lookup: CDR1 SGHTS, CDR2 YDEGEE. Trimming pared 1 base from V and 7 bases from J, leaving 15 bases between. The CDR3 covers 15 residues. The CDR3 protein is CASSLIWWDRQPQHF. CDR3 DNA: TGTGCCAGCAGCTTGATCTGGTGGGATCGCCAGCCCCAGCATTTT.

This rearrangement joins TRBV10-1 to TRBJ2-1, with 10 bases aligning to TRBD1. The germline gives CDR1 WNHNN, CDR2 SYGVQD (reference sequence). V lost 4 bases and J lost 1; bases outside the gene matches: 1. The CDR3 length is 15 residues. CDR3 residues: CASSAGQGSYNEQFF. The CDR3 nucleotides are TGCGCCAGCAGTGCGGGACAGGGGTCCTACAATGAGCAGTTCTTC.

The CDR3 reads CASSIVLAGVLDEQYF. CDR3 in DNA: TGTGCCAGTAGTATAGTCCTAGCGGGAGTTCTCGACGAGCAGTACTTC. The chain employs TRBV19 and TRBJ2-7; TRBD2 agrees at 10 bases. CDR1 is LNHDA and CDR2 is SQIVND in the germline V gene (reference sequence). V dropped 1 base and J dropped 5; count of bases not matched to a gene: 8. The CDR3 loop spans 16 amino acids.

The gene calls are TRBV19 and TRBJ2-3; weak D call: TRBD1 (5 bases). The CDR3 is 13 amino acids. V lost 5 bases and J lost 5, with 11 bases in between. Germline assignment: CDR1 LNHDA and CDR2 SQIVND (reference sequence). The CDR3 DNA is TGTGCCAGTAGTGCGATCAGGGAAGATACGCAGTATTTT. It translates to CASSAIREDTQYF.

The rearrangement links TRBV19 to TRBJ2-6, with D possibly matching TRBD2 (6 bases). CDR3 length: 17 residues. Germline CDR1 is LNHDA and CDR2 is SQIVND (reference sequence). Trimming took off 7 bases at V and 1 base at J, with 17 bases between the two ends. CDR3: CASIPGTGRSGANVLTF. For the CDR3, the DNA is TGTGCCAGTATCCCGGGGACGGGGAGGTCTGGGGCCAACGTCCTGACTTTC.

This rearrangement joins TRBV9 to TRBJ2-1; 13 bases line up with TRBD2. The CDR3 runs 16 residues. V shed 8 bases, J shed 7 bases, and the junction held 12 bases outside the gene matches. CDR1 and CDR2 (germline): SGDLS, YYNGEE. The chain's CDR3 is CASKPWTSGSLNEQFF. The CDR3 DNA sequence: TGTGCCAGTAAACCCTGGACTAGCGGGAGTTTAAATGAGCAGTTCTTC.

The chain links TRBV6-5 to TRBJ1-2, with 7 positions matching TRBD1. The CDR3 loop spans 12 amino acids. Per the germline V gene, CDR1 is MNHEY and CDR2 is SVGAGI. V trimming: 9 bases; J trimming: 4 bases; junction bases outside the gene matches: 5. The CDR3 DNA reads as TGTGCCAGTTCTGGACAGGCCTATGGCTACACCTTC. It encodes CASSGQAYGYTF.

The chain recombines TRBV28 with TRBJ2-7, with a weak D call TRBD2 (5 bases). Germline CDR1 MDHEN, CDR2 SYDVKM. The V end lost 4 bases, the J end lost 6 bases, and 19 bases lay between the germline ends. CDR3 length equals 15 residues. The CDR3 loop reads CASSSPGLPSGEQYF. In DNA form, the CDR3 reads TGTGCCAGCAGTTCCCCGGGATTACCCTCCGGCGAGCAGTACTTC.

The V gene is TRBV7-9, the J gene TRBJ2-1; D not resolved. This CDR3 comprises 16 residues. The V end lost 5 bases, the J end lost 2 bases, and 16 bases lay between the germline ends. The V gene's germline CDR1 is SEHNR and CDR2 FQNEAQ (reference sequence). The CDR3 sequence is CASSPRGPMPYNEQFF. The CDR3, as DNA: TGTGCCAGCAGCCCGCGAGGCCCCATGCCCTACAATGAGCAGTTCTTC.

V is TRBV19 and J is TRBJ2-7, with 7 bases lining up with TRBD1. Germline assignment: CDR1 LNHDA and CDR2 SQIVND (reference sequence). The CDR3 runs to 14 residues. Trimming took 7 bases from V and 0 from J; bases not matched to a gene: 6. In DNA form, the CDR3 reads TGTGCCAGTACCCCGCCAGGGGGCTCCTACGAGCAGTACTTC. This sequence encodes CASTPPGGSYEQYF.

V and J are TRBV5-4 and TRBJ1-4; D remains ambiguous. The germline V gene encodes CDR1 SGHNT and CDR2 YYREEE (reference sequence). V was cut by 9 bases and J by 0 bases, with 9 bases left in between. This CDR3 contains 13 residues. DNA of the CDR3: TGTGCCACACAGTCGGCAACTAATGAAAAACTGTTTTTT. Its protein is CATQSATNEKLFF.

This chain links TRBV30 with TRBJ1-5; TRBD1 matches 10 bases. The CDR3 has 14 residues. The germline V gene has CDR1 GTSNPN and CDR2 SVGIG (reference sequence). Losses at the gene ends were 3 bases for V and 3 bases for J; bases not matched to a gene: 2. CDR3 residues: CAWRGTGANQPQHF. CDR3 nucleotides: TGTGCCTGGAGAGGGACAGGGGCCAATCAGCCCCAGCATTTT.

A remark on this clone: Other DNA sequences in this sample translate to the same CDR3. This chain links TRBV7-2 with TRBJ2-7; D call uncertain. Germline V gene data show CDR1 as SGHTA and CDR2 as FQGNSA. This CDR3 comprises 13 residues. Trimming shortened V by 5 bases and J by 0 bases, and 8 bases separated the two germline ends. The CDR3 spells CASSPRSSYEQYF. DNA for the CDR3: TGTGCCAGCAGCCCGAGGAGCTCCTACGAGCAGTACTTC.

The chain combines TRBV29-1 with TRBJ2-7, with 11 bases that match TRBD2. Germline values: CDR1 SQVTM, CDR2 ANQGSEA. The CDR3 extends over 13 amino acids. Losses at the gene ends were 8 bases for V and 1 base for J; bases not matched to a gene: 4. The CDR3 sequence: CSTRLAGSYEQYF. The CDR3 coding sequence is TGCAGCACCAGACTAGCGGGATCCTACGAGCAGTACTTC.

The rearrangement uses TRBV6-1 and TRBJ1-2; D gene ambiguous. The CDR3 consists of 13 residues. V was shortened by 2 bases and J by 6 bases, with 10 bases between the two germline ends. CDR1 and CDR2 (germline): MNHNS, SASEGT. As DNA, the CDR3 is TGTGCCAGCAGTGAATCCCTAAGAGATGGCTACACCTTC. It yields the protein CASSESLRDGYTF.

V and J are TRBV18 and TRBJ1-1; no reliable D call. Germline loops: CDR1 KGHSH, CDR2 LQKENI. This CDR3 region has 13 residues. Trimming pared 3 bases from V and 7 bases from J, leaving 12 bases between. The CDR3 here is CASSPNRAHEAFF. As DNA, the CDR3 is TGTGCCAGCTCACCCAACCGGGCCCATGAAGCTTTCTTT.

As regards this clone: Within the sample, other DNA sequences also encode this same CDR3. V gene TRBV7-2 combines with J gene TRBJ2-1, with a possible D match to TRBD2 (5 bases). The germline V gene encodes CDR1 SGHTA and CDR2 FQGNSA. This CDR3 is 14 amino acids long. V lost 0 bases, J lost 4 bases, and 7 bases lay in between. CDR3 sequence reads: CASSLAGVYNEQFF. The DNA of the CDR3 is TGTGCCAGCAGCTTAGCGGGAGTTTACAATGAGCAGTTCTTC.

For this clone: Distinct nucleotide sequences in the sample also encode this CDR3. The chain links TRBV2 to TRBJ1-3; D gene uncertain. CDR3 length: 13 residues. Germline CDR1 and CDR2: SNHLY and FYNNEI. The V end lost 6 bases, the J end lost 0 bases, and 6 bases lay between the germline ends. CDR3: CASRRDSGNTIYF. As DNA, the CDR3 is TGTGCCAGCAGGCGGGACTCTGGAAACACCATATATTTT.

The chain links TRBV29-1 to TRBJ1-1; no reliable D call. V gave up 3 bases and J gave up 3 bases, with 17 bases separating them. Germline V CDR1 and CDR2: SQVTM, ANQGSEA. CDR3 length equals 15 residues. This CDR3 is CSVDRRHFKDTEAFF. The CDR3 DNA sequence: TGCAGCGTTGACAGGAGACATTTTAAGGACACTGAAGCTTTCTTT. Based on the CDR3 plus reference TRBV29-1 and TRBJ1-1, the full variable domain is SAVISQKPSRDICQRGTSLTIQCQVDSQVTMMFWYRQQPGQSLTLIATANQGSEATYESGFVIDKFPISRPNLTFSTLTVSNMSPEDSSIYLCSVDRRHFKDTEAFFGQGTRLTVV.

This rearrangement joins TRBV6-5 to TRBJ2-1, with 11 bases fitting TRBD2. After removal of 4 bases from V and 1 base from J, the junction contained 3 bases not matched to a gene. Looked up from germline, CDR1 is MNHEY and CDR2 is SVGAGI. This CDR3 contains 16 residues. The CDR3 loop is CASSFTSGRSYNEQFF. The CDR3 nucleotides read TGTGCCAGCAGTTTCACTAGCGGGAGATCCTACAATGAGCAGTTCTTC.

J is TRBJ2-7 and V is TRBV4-1; 13 bases align to TRBD2. Germline lookup yields CDR1 MGHRA and CDR2 YSYEKL. The length of the CDR3 is 15 residues. V shed 4 bases, J shed 3 bases, and the junction held 3 bases outside the gene matches. DNA of the CDR3: TGCGCCAGCAGCCTCGGGACTAGCGGGAACTACGAGCAGTACTTC. It codes for CASSLGTSGNYEQYF.

To note about this clone: Relative to the germline gene, one junction end is altered; a read error may explain this. V usage is TRBV7-9 and J usage is TRBJ1-2; maybe TRBD1 (5 bases). Per germline, CDR1 SEHNR and CDR2 FQNEAQ (reference sequence). This CDR3 contains 13 residues. As DNA, the CDR3 is TGTGCCAGCAGGCTCAGTTCAACGGGACCAATTTTCTTC. As protein: CASRLSSTGPIFF.

The CDR3 is CASSSGTALNTGELFF. The CDR3 DNA follows: TGTGCCAGCAGCTCCGGGACAGCCTTGAACACCGGGGAGCTGTTTTTT. The chain employs TRBV7-9 and TRBJ2-2, with 7 bases identical to TRBD1. Germline CDR1 is SEHNR and CDR2 is FQNEAQ (reference sequence). This CDR3 is 16 amino acids long. V was pared by 4 bases and J by 1 base, with 6 bases of the junction left unmatched.

This chain connects TRBV6-4 to TRBJ2-1; a possible D gene is TRBD1 (6 bases). The CDR3 has 16 residues. V gave up 6 bases and J gave up 4 bases, with 19 bases separating them. Germline CDR1 MRHNA, CDR2 SNTAGT. The CDR3 DNA reads as TGTGCCAGCAGGATCCCAGGGGCGCCAATTTACAATGAGCAGTTCTTC. Amino acid sequence: CASRIPGAPIYNEQFF.